This TCR beta chain was profiled in a study of T-cell memory formation after mild COVID-19. Ten or more counts support this clonotype. TCRdb re-analysed the 5' RACE reads in MiXCR, keeping a single row per CDR3 protein. The profile shows about 50,000 distinct CDR3 sequences, over 9% of them singletons. The CDR3 consists of 16 residues. Germline V lookup: CDR1 LGHNA, CDR2 YNFKEQ. Unmatched junction bases numbered 3, after V lost 1 base and J lost 5 bases. The sample taken for sequencing was PBMCs or a T cell subset sorted from them (not recorded which). V is TRBV4-2 and J is TRBJ2-3, with TRBD2 matching over 13 bases. The sequence came from an adult woman who had mild COVID-19 (a few samples of this study predate the infection). Cell type and time point are not known. CDR3 loop: CASSQGLAGGRDTQYF. The DNA for the CDR3 is TGTGCCAGCAGCCAAGGACTAGCGGGGGGCCGAGATACGCAGTATTTT.